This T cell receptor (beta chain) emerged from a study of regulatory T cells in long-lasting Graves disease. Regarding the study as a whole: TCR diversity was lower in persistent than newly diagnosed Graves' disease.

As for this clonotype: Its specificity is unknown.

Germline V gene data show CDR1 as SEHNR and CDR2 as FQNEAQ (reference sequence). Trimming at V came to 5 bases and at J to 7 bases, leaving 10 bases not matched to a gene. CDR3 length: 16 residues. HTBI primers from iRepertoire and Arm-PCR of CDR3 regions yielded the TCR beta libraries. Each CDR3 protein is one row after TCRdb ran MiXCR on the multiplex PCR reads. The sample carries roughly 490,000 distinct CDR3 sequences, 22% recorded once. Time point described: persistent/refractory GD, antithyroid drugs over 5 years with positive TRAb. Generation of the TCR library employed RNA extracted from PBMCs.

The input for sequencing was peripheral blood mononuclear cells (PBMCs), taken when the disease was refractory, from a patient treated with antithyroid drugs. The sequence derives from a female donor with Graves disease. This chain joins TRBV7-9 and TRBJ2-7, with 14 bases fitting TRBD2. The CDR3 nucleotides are TGTGCCAGCAGCGCCTTGACTAGCGGGAGGGTATATGAGCAGTACTTC. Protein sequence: CASSALTSGRVYEQYF.